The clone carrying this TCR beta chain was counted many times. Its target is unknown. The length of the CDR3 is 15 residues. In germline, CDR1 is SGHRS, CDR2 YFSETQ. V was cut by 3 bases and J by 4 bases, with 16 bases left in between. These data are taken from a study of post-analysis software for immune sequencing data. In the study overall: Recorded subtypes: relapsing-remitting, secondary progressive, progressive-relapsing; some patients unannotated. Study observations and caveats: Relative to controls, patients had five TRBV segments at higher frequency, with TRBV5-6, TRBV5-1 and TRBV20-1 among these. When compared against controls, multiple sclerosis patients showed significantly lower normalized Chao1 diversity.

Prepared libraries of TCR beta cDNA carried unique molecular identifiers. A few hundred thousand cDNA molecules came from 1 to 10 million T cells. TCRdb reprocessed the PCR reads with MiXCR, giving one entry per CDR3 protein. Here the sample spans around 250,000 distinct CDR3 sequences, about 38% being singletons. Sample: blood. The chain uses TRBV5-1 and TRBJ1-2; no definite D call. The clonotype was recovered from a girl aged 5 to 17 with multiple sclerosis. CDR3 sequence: CASSSNPESRYGYTF. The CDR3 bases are TGCGCCAGCAGCTCTAACCCGGAAAGTCGCTATGGCTACACCTTC.